A single TCR beta chain is shown here with its context. This table comes from immunoSEQ multiplex PCR, and its TCRdb copy is limited to in-frame clones, with some not included. The data hold around 130,000 clones, with roughly 88% observed a single time. The record originates from a study of control samples from healthy donors and cancer patients. This CDR3 spans 16 amino acids. Per germline, CDR1 SGHVS and CDR2 FNYEAQ. V was pared by 3 bases and J by 6 bases, with 11 bases of the junction left unmatched. The chain combines TRBV7-6 with TRBJ2-3; 8 bases are a match to TRBD1. The source is a man between 50 and 59 years old in good health. Material for sequencing was blood. The CDR3 bases are TGTGCCAGCAGCTTTAGTCGGGGACAGGTAATGGATACGCAGTATTTT. It codes for CASSFSRGQVMDTQYF.